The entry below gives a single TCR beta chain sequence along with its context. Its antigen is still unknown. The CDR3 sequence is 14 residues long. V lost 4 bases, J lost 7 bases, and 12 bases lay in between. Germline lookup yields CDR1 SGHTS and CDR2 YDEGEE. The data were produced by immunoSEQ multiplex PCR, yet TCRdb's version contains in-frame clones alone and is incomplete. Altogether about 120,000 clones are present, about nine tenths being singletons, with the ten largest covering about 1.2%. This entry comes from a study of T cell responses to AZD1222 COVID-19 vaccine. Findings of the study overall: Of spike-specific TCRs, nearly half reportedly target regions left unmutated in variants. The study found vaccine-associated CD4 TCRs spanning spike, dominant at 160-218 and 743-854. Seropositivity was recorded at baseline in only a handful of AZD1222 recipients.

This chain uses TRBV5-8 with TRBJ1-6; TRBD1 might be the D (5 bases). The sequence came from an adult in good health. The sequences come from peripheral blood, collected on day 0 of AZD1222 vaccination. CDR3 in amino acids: CASSPGGDNSPLHF. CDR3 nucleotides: TGTGCCAGCAGCCCGGGAGGGGACAATTCACCCCTCCACTTT.